Shown below are 18 T cell receptor beta chains from a single sample sequenced in a study of cytomegalovirus exposure and HLA in healthy donors. Researchers ran the PCR with 60 Vbeta and 13 Jbeta primers. The table came from immunoSEQ multiplex PCR; TCRdb's copy has only in-frame clones and leaves some out. The sample lists roughly 110,000 clones; around 73% were seen once. Sequenced input: PBMCs. Every receptor here comes from a woman aged 30 to 39 in good health and CMV-seropositive.

The chain links TRBV30 to TRBJ1-3, with TRBD1 matching 11 bases. The CDR3 length is 15 residues. V gave up 3 bases and J gave up 0 bases; unmatched junction bases: 1. CDR1 is GTSNPN, CDR2 SVGIG, per germline (reference sequence). The CDR3 DNA reads as TGTGCCTGGAGCGGGACAGGGGGCTCTGGAAACACCATATATTTT. It is translated as CAWSGTGGSGNTIYF.

V is TRBV9 and J is TRBJ2-1; 12 bases line up with TRBD2. Germline values: CDR1 SGDLS, CDR2 YYNGEE. There are 15 residues in the CDR3. V lost 4 bases to trimming and J lost 3 bases; unmatched junction nucleotides: 2. DNA for the CDR3: TGTGCCAGCAGCAGGACTAGCGGGGTCTACAATGAGCAGTTCTTC. Residues: CASSRTSGVYNEQFF.

Only one count was recorded for this clone. The rearrangement uses TRBV6-5 and TRBJ1-5, with D tentatively TRBD1 (6 bases). Germline V CDR1 and CDR2: MNHEY, SVGAGI. The CDR3 loop spans 13 amino acids. The germline V and J ends were trimmed by 6 bases and 6 bases, with 12 bases remaining between them. This chain's CDR3 is CASSHTGTQPQHF. In DNA form, the CDR3 reads TGTGCCAGCAGCCATACAGGGACTCAGCCCCAGCATTTT.

The rearrangement joins TRBV19 to TRBJ1-1, with 12 bases that match TRBD1. This CDR3 has 16 amino acids. The trim removed 5 bases at V and 6 bases at J, leaving 10 bases unmatched. The germline CDR1 and CDR2 sequences are LNHDA and SQIVND (reference sequence). The CDR3 reads CASSSSGTGGYSEAFF. The CDR3 nucleotides are TGTGCCAGTAGTTCCTCTGGGACAGGGGGCTACTCTGAAGCTTTCTTT. Full variable domain (missing parts from reference TRBV19 and TRBJ1-1): DGGITQSPKYLFRKEGQNVTLSCEQNLNHDAMYWYRQDPGQGLRLIYYSQIVNDFQKGDIAEGYSVSREKKESFPLTVTSAQKNPTAFYLCASSSSGTGGYSEAFFGQGTRLTVV.

This clone was observed a few times. The chain joins TRBV14 to TRBJ1-2; D not certain. The length of the CDR3 is 16 residues. Germline V gene sequence: CDR1 SGHDN, CDR2 FVKESK. V was shortened by 0 bases and J by 7 bases, with 18 bases between the two germline ends. CDR3 protein: CASSQDRTERRLGYTF. The CDR3 coding sequence is TGTGCCAGCAGCCAAGATCGCACAGAACGACGTCTTGGCTACACCTTC.

This clone was recorded once. V gene TRBV25-1 combines with J gene TRBJ1-2; 7 nucleotides match TRBD1. Germline loops: CDR1 MGHDK, CDR2 SYGVNS. V lost 3 bases to trimming and J lost 5 bases; unmatched junction nucleotides: 15. The CDR3 totals 17 residues. This CDR3 is CASSDGGDRELLYGYTF. The CDR3 DNA reads TGTGCCAGCAGTGATGGCGGTGACAGGGAGCTACTATATGGCTACACCTTC.

This CDR3 reads CASRTSQESEKLFF. The CDR3 nucleotides are TGTGCCAGCAGAACCAGCCAGGAAAGTGAAAAACTGTTTTTT. The chain has TRBV6-1 and TRBJ1-4, with D hard to call. This CDR3 region has 14 residues. Germline lookup yields CDR1 MNHNS and CDR2 SASEGT. V was shortened by 6 bases and J by 7 bases, with 15 bases between the two germline ends.

The chain uses TRBV19 and TRBJ1-2, with D maybe TRBD1 (6 bases). Germline V CDR1 and CDR2: LNHDA, SQIVND (reference sequence). The CDR3 spans 15 residues. V lost 6 bases and J lost 3, with 17 bases in between. CDR3 DNA sequence: TGTGCCAGTAGAGCATACCGGGACAAAGACTATGGCTACACCTTC. This encodes CASRAYRDKDYGYTF.

The CDR3 sequence: CASSQDRGDQKLFF. CDR3 nucleotides: TGTGCCAGCAGCCAAGACAGGGGCGACCAAAAACTGTTTTTT. The V and J genes are TRBV4-2 and TRBJ1-4; TRBD1 is a possible D gene (6 bases). Trimming stripped 0 bases from V and 9 bases from J, with 11 bases between. The germline gives CDR1 LGHNA, CDR2 YNFKEQ. This CDR3 has 14 residues.

V usage is TRBV4-1 and J usage is TRBJ2-7, with D perhaps TRBD2 (5 bases). CDR3 length: 14 residues. The germline V gene has CDR1 MGHRA and CDR2 YSYEKL. The V and J ends lost 2 bases and 2 bases respectively, with 10 bases between them. CDR3 protein: CASSQTGLTYEQYF. In DNA form, the CDR3 reads TGCGCCAGCAGCCAAACCGGACTTACCTACGAGCAGTACTTC.

The V gene is TRBV19, the J gene TRBJ1-2; 7 nucleotides match TRBD1. The germline CDR1 and CDR2 sequences are LNHDA and SQIVND (reference sequence). The CDR3 is 17 residues long. Trimming at V came to 5 bases and at J to 1 base, leaving 13 bases not matched to a gene. The CDR3 DNA is TGTGCCAGTAGTGTTACAGGGAAGGGGGCCTTTAACTATGGCTACACCTTC. It specifies CASSVTGKGAFNYGYTF.

The gene calls are TRBV7-9 and TRBJ1-4; possible D gene TRBD1, 6 bases. V dropped 2 bases and J dropped 10 bases, with 14 bases sitting between them. CDR1 and CDR2 (germline): SEHNR, FQNEAQ (reference sequence). The CDR3 runs to 14 residues. CDR3 amino acids: CASSLPTGLGKLFF. The CDR3 bases are TGTGCCAGCAGCTTACCCACAGGGTTGGGAAAACTGTTTTTT.

The chain joins TRBV11-2 to TRBJ2-7; D is perhaps TRBD1 (6 bases). CDR1 SGHAT and CDR2 FQNNGV come from the germline V gene. The CDR3 is 13 amino acids. The V end was cut by 5 bases, the J end by 3 bases, with 11 bases between. CDR3 coding DNA: TGTGCCAGCAGCAGCAGGGACATCTACGAGCAGTACTTC. This translates into CASSSRDIYEQYF.

This chain uses TRBV9 with TRBJ2-7, with 7 bases aligning to TRBD2. This CDR3 has 13 residues. After removal of 4 bases from V and 3 bases from J, the junction contained 4 bases not matched to a gene. Germline CDR1 reads SGDLS; CDR2 reads YYNGEE. DNA of the CDR3: TGTGCCAGCAGCCTCTCGGGGGGCTACGAGCAGTACTTC. It codes for CASSLSGGYEQYF.

The V and J genes are TRBV7-9 and TRBJ2-5; the match to TRBD2 covers 7 bases. This CDR3 contains 16 residues. The V gene end was trimmed by 5 bases and the J gene end by 5 bases; junction bases not matched to a gene: 14. Germline V gene lookup returns CDR1 SEHNR and CDR2 FQNEAQ (reference sequence). CDR3 coding DNA: TGTGCCAGCAGCCCGAGCGGGCGGGAGTTCTGGGAGACCCAGTACTTC. Its protein product is CASSPSGREFWETQYF.

The chain joins TRBV11-2 to TRBJ2-7, with D uncertain. V was cut by 4 bases and J by 4 bases, with 8 bases left in between. This CDR3 has 12 amino acids. Germline CDR1 is SGHAT and CDR2 is FQNNGV. Written as DNA, the CDR3 is TGTGCCAGCAGCTCCCTTCAGTACGAGCAGTACTTC. Encoded protein: CASSSLQYEQYF. Using reference TRBV11-2 and TRBJ2-7 for the parts outside the CDR3, the full variable domain is EAGVAQSPRYKIIEKRQSVAFWCNPISGHATLYWYQQILGQGPKLLIQFQNNGVVDDSQLPKDRFSAERLKGVDSTLKIQPAKLEDSAVYLCASSSLQYEQYFGPGTRLTVT.

As regards this clone: The sample carries other DNA sequences with the same CDR3. The chain couples TRBV4-2 to TRBJ2-1; 11 bases fit TRBD2. Germline CDR1 LGHNA, CDR2 YNFKEQ. Trimming cost V 7 bases and J 2 bases; bases outside gene matches: 4. The CDR3 totals 15 residues. The CDR3 nucleotides are TGTGCCAGCACATTAGCGGGAGGGGCCTACAATGAGCAGTTCTTC. Translation gives CASTLAGGAYNEQFF.

This sequence joins TRBV2 and TRBJ2-7; tentative D call: TRBD1 (6 bases). The CDR3 is 15 amino acids. Trimming left V 7 bases short and J 0 bases short, with 16 bases between. In germline, CDR1 is SNHLY, CDR2 FYNNEI. In DNA, the CDR3 is TGTGCCAGCAAAACCAGGCAGGGGAGCTCCTACGAGCAGTACTTC. It codes for CASKTRQGSSYEQYF.